The subject of this entry is one T cell receptor (beta chain). Frequency shows this clonotype is medium-sized (0.01 to 0.1%); no count was noted. Its antigen is currently not known. The data originate from a study of human CD8 memory T cell subsets (TCRdb year 2020). Regarding the research as a whole: TCRbeta repertoires of stem-like (TSTEM), progenitor exhausted-like (TPEX) and effector memory CD8+ T cell subsets were compared to assess their clonal relationships. Roughly 6 donors each provided TSTEM, TPEX and effector memory subsets, from which TCRbeta repertoires were obtained.

Results and caveats for the whole study, not just this receptor: Only TCRbeta chains were sequenced, and the repertoire comparisons were based on over five donors and tested using paired t-tests with Bonferroni correction. Based on Chao1 estimates, TSTEM subsets appeared to have greater repertoire diversity than TPEX subsets, which could potentially reflect a broader range of specificities. Similarly high normalized Shannon-Wiener diversity was shown by TSTEM and TPEX subsets, whereas comparatively lower diversity was seen in effector memory subsets. The stem-like TSTEM and TPEX subsets each shared clonotypes with effector memory cells, but the TSTEM and TPEX repertoires had minimal overlap with each other, suggesting distinct antigen spectra.

The CDR3 runs 14 residues from the cysteine to the phenylalanine. No DNA sequence is on record. Based on the germline V gene (reference sequence), the CDR1 and CDR2 sequences are SEHNR and FQNEAQ. These reads were obtained on a NextSeq 550. A Human TCR Profiling Kit was used to prepare UMI-labeled 5' RACE TCRbeta libraries. Every TCRbeta library was prepared in parallel with an identical number of PCR cycles. On the study's bioinformatics: Each TCRbeta library contained between roughly 2,700 and 20,000 functional CDR3beta clonotypes. MIGEC 1.2.9 was used for UMI extraction and consensus assembly, with a minimum of three reads required per UMI. In-frame CDR3beta repertoires were extracted with MiXCR 3.0.3. Each sample was downsampled to 42,000 randomly selected UMIs before diversity metrics were calculated in VDJtools 1.2.1. For the top 3,000 clones of each sample pair, the repertoire overlap metrics D, R and F2 were calculated in VDJtools. The reads, reprocessed by TCRdb, yield one row per CDR3 protein sequence and no DNA. The V and J calls come from TCRdb's annotation, not from the publication. This sample's table carries some 10,000 distinct CDR3 sequences. The top ten clonotypes cover 8.5% to 10% of the sample.

CCR7+ PD-1- TIGIT- cells were the ones classified as stem-like memory CD8+ T cells (TSTEM). Density gradient separation was used to isolate peripheral blood mononuclear cells from buffy coats of healthy donors. In the study, total CD8+ T cells were enriched by negative magnetic separation with EasySep or MojoSort CD8+ T cell isolation kits. An RNeasy Mini Kit was used to extract total RNA from duplicate vials of some 160,000 sorted CD8+ T cells per subset. The PBMCs were used either fresh or after being cryopreserved in fetal bovine serum with roughly 10% DMSO. CD8+ T cell subsets were sorted to purity by fluorescence-activated cell sorting on a FACSAria III.

The source material was CD8+ stem-like memory T cells (TSCM and TCM) sorted from PBMCs. In light of the paper, this sample's cell subset or site label describes: stem-like memory CD8 T cells (TSTEM), CCR7+ PD-1- TIGIT-. The TCR sequence derives from a human donor in good health. Rearrangement joined TRBV7-9 to TRBJ1-5; there is no DNA to check the TCRdb D call of TRBD1. The CDR3 region: CASSSSGESRPQHF.